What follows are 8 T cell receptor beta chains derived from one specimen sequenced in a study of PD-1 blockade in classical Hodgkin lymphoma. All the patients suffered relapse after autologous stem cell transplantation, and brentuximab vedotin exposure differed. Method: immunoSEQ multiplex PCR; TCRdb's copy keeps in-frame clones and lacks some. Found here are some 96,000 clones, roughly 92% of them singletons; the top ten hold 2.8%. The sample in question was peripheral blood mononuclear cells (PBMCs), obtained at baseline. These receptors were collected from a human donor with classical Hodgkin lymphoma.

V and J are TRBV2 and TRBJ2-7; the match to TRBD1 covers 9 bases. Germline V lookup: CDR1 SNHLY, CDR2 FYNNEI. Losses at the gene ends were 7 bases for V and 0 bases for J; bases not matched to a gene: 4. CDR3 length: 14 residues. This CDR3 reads CASTGQGSSYEQYF. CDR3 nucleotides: TGTGCCAGCACCGGACAGGGGAGCTCCTACGAGCAGTACTTC.

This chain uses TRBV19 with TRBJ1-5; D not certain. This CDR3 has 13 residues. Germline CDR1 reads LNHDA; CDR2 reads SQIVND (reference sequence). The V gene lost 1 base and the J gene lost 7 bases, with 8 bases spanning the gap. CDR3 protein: CASSIGLGQPQHF. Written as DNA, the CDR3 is TGTGCCAGTAGTATAGGGTTAGGACAGCCCCAGCATTTT.

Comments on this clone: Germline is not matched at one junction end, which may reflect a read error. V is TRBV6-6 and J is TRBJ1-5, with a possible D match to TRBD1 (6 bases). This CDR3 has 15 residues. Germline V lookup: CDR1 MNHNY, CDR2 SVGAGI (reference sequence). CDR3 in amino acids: CASSYLTGLNRPQHF. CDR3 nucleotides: TGTGCCAGCAGTTACCTGACAGGACTAAATCGGCCCCAGCATTTT.

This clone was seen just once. The DNA of the CDR3 is TGTGCCAGCAGCCAAATGGGACTAGCGGGAGCCCTAGAGACCCAGTACTTC. Translating gives CASSQMGLAGALETQYF. This chain uses TRBV14 with TRBJ2-5, with 14 nucleotides matching TRBD2. Per germline, CDR1 SGHDN and CDR2 FVKESK. CDR3 length: 17 amino acids. V shed 2 bases and J 4 bases; nucleotides not matched to a gene: 6. Full variable domain (remainder filled in from reference TRBV14 and TRBJ2-5): EAGVTQFPSHSVIEKGQTVTLRCDPISGHDNLYWYRRVMGKEIKFLLHFVKESKQDESGMPNNRFLAERTGGTYSTLKVQPAELEDSGVYFCASSQMGLAGALETQYFGPGTRLLVL.

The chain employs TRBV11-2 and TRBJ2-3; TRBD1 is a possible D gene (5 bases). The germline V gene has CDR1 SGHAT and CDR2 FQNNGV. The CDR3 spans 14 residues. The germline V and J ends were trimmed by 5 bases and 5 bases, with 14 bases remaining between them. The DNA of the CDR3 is TGTGCCAGCAGCCCAGCAGGGATCGGAGATACGCAGTATTTT. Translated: CASSPAGIGDTQYF.

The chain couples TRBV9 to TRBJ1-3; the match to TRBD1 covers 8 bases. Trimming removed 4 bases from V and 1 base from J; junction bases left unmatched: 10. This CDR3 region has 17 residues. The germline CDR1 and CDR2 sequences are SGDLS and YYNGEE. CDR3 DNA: TGTGCCAGCAGCCCAGTGTCAGGGGGCTTGTCTGGAAACACCATATATTTT. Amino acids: CASSPVSGGLSGNTIYF.

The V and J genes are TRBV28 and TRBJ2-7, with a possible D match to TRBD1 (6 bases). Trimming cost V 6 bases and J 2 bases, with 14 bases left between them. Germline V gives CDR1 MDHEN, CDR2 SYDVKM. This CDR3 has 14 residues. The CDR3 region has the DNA TGTGCCAGCAGCATTGCCTGGGGGCCCTACGAGCAGTACTTC. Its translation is CASSIAWGPYEQYF.

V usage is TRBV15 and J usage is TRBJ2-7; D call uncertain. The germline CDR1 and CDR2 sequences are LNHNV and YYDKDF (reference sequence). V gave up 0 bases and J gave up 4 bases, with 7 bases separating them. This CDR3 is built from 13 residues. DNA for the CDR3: TGTGCCACCAGCAGAGATAAGCAGTACGAGCAGTACTTC. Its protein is CATSRDKQYEQYF.